A single sample is the source of the 6 T cell receptor beta chains below, sequenced in a study of CD8 T cells in Susac syndrome. When the RNA was reverse transcribed, random hexamers were used with an input of 0.5 to 1 ug. TCRdb called the immunoSEQ multiplex PCR reads again in MiXCR, with one record for every CDR3 protein. The sample carries roughly 160,000 distinct CDR3 sequences, 95% to 96% recorded once. The sample comprised CD4+ T cells from PBMCs. Receptor source: a human donor with Susac syndrome.

V and J are TRBV7-2 and TRBJ1-6, with D unclear. Trimming removed 0 bases at V and 11 bases at J, with 5 bases between. Germline lookup yields CDR1 SGHTA and CDR2 FQGNSA. The CDR3 extends over 12 amino acids. The CDR3 loop reads CASSLALPPLHF. The DNA of the CDR3 is TGTGCCAGCAGCTTAGCGCTTCCACCCCTCCACTTT.

The chain links TRBV11-2 to TRBJ1-1, with D perhaps TRBD1 (6 bases). Deletions cut 3 bases from V and 7 bases from J, with 12 bases between. Germline lookup yields CDR1 SGHAT and CDR2 FQNNGV. The CDR3 extends over 13 amino acids. The CDR3 bases are TGTGCCAGCAGCTTCACAGGGAAGTATGAAGCTTTCTTT. As protein: CASSFTGKYEAFF.

CDR3 amino acids: CASSYPTRTSGIFPLYEQYF. The CDR3 bases are TGTGCCAGCAGTTACCCCACCCGGACTAGCGGGATTTTCCCTCTCTACGAGCAGTACTTC. This chain links TRBV6-2 or TRBV6-3 with TRBJ2-7; 12 bases line up with TRBD2. J gave up 3 bases and V 2 bases, and 17 bases lay outside the gene matches. The CDR3 is made up of 20 amino acids. In germline, CDR1 is MNHEY, CDR2 SVGEGT.

The rearrangement joins TRBV5-5 to TRBJ2-5; tentatively, D is TRBD2 (6 bases). This CDR3 has 16 amino acids. Germline assignment: CDR1 SGHKS and CDR2 YYEKEE (reference sequence). The ends were cut back, 4 bases at V and 5 bases at J, with 21 bases in the middle. Here the CDR3 DNA reads TGTGCCAGCAGCGAGTCAACCGGGACTGCTAAGGAGACCCAGTACTTC. Protein: CASSESTGTAKETQYF.

This sequence joins TRBV15 and TRBJ2-3, with 8 bases identical to TRBD2. V lost 6 bases, J lost 4 bases, and 6 bases stayed unmatched. The CDR3 covers 14 residues. CDR1 is LNHNV and CDR2 is YYDKDF in the germline V gene (reference sequence). CDR3 region: CATRSGGASDTQYF. DNA of the CDR3: TGTGCCACCAGGAGCGGGGGCGCATCAGATACGCAGTATTTT.

The chain links TRBV12-3 or TRBV12-4 to TRBJ2-7; 9 nucleotides align to TRBD1. V lost 5 bases and J lost 4; bases outside the gene matches: 15. The CDR3 is 17 residues long. The CDR3 DNA sequence: TGTGCCAGCAGTCCCGCGGGGCGGACAGGGGTTGGGTACGAGCAGTACTTC. It encodes CASSPAGRTGVGYEQYF.